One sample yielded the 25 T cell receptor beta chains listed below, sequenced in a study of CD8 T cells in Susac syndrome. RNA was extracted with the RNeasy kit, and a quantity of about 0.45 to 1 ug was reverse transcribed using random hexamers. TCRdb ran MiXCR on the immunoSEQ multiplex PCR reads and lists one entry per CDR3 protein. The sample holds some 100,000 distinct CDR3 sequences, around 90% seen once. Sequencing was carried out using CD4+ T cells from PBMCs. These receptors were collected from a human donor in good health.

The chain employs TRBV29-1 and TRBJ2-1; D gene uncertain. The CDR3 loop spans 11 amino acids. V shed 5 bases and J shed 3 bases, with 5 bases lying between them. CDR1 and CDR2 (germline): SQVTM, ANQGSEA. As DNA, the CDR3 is TGCAGCGTTCAATTCTACAATGAGCAGTTCTTC. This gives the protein CSVQFYNEQFF.

CDR3 loop: CASSSFPELADLSSYNEQFF. The CDR3 nucleotides read TGTGCCAGCAGCTCCTTTCCTGAACTAGCGGACTTAAGCTCCTACAATGAGCAGTTCTTC. V usage is TRBV11-2 and J usage is TRBJ2-1; TRBD2 matches at 8 bases. The junction had 17 bases not matched to a gene; V was cut back by 4 bases and J by 0 bases. The CDR3 spans 20 residues. The germline gives CDR1 SGHAT, CDR2 FQNNGV.

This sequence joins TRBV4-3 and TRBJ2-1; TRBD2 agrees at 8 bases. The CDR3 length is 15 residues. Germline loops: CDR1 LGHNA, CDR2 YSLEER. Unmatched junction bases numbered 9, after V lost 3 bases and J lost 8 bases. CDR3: CASSHGTSGSYEQFF. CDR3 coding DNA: TGCGCCAGCAGCCACGGAACTAGCGGTTCCTATGAGCAGTTCTTC.

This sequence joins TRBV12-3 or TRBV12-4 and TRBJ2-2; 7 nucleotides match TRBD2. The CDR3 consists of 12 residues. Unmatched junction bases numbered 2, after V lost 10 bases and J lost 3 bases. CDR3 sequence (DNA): TGTGCCATCCGGGAGGACACCGGGGAGCTGTTTTTT. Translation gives CAIREDTGELFF.

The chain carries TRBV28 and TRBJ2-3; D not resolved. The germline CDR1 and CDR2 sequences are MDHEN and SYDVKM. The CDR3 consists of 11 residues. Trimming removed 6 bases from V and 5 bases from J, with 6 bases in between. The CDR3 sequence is CASSERDTQYF. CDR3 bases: TGTGCCAGCAGCGAACGAGATACGCAGTATTTT.

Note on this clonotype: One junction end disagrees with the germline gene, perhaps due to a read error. The CDR3 coding sequence is TGTGCCTGGACCTTGGGGGTATCGGGCACGGATACGCAGTATTTT. Amino acids: CAWTLGVSGTDTQYF. The chain employs TRBV30 and TRBJ2-3, with D possibly being TRBD1 or TRBD2 (5 bases each). The length of the CDR3 is 15 residues. Germline V lookup: CDR1 GTSNPN, CDR2 SVGIG (reference sequence).

CDR3 nucleotides: TGCAGTGCTAGTAATCCCGGGGGGCGCTACGAGCAGTACTTC. Its translation is CSASNPGGRYEQYF. The gene calls are TRBV20-1 and TRBJ2-7; D is perhaps TRBD2 (7 bases). V was clipped by 3 bases and J by 3 bases, with 15 bases between them. The CDR3 totals 14 residues. Per germline, CDR1 DFQATT and CDR2 SNEGSKA (reference sequence).

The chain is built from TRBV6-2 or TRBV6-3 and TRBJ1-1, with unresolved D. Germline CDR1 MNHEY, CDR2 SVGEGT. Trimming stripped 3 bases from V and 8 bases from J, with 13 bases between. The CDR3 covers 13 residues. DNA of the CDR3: TGTGCCAGCAGTTATACGGTAGAGGTGGAAGCTTTCTTT. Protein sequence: CASSYTVEVEAFF.

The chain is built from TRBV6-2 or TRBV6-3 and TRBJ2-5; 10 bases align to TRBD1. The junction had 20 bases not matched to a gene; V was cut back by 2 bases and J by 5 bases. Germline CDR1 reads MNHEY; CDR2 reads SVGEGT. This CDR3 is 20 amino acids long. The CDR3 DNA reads TGTGCCAGCAGTTACGGATACTCGGGACAGGGGACATCTTCCAGGGAGACCCAGTACTTC. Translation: CASSYGYSGQGTSSRETQYF.

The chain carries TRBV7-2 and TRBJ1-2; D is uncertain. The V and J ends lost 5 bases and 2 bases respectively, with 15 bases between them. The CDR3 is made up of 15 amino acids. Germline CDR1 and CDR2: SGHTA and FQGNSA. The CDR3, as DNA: TGTGCCAGCAGCCCTCTTACGCTAGGGAACTATGGCTACACCTTC. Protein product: CASSPLTLGNYGYTF.

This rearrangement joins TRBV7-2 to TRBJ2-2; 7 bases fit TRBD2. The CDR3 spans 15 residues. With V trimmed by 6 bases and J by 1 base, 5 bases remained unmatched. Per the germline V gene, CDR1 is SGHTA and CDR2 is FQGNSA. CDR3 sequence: CASREAGLNTGELFF. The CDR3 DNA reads TGTGCCAGCAGAGAAGCGGGGTTGAACACCGGGGAGCTGTTTTTT. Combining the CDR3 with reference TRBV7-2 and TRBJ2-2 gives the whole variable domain GAGVSQSPSNKVTEKGKDVELRCDPISGHTALYWYRQSLGQGLEFLIYFQGNSAPDKSGLPSDRFSAERTGGSVSTLTIQRTQQEDSAVYLCASREAGLNTGELFFGEGSRLTVL.

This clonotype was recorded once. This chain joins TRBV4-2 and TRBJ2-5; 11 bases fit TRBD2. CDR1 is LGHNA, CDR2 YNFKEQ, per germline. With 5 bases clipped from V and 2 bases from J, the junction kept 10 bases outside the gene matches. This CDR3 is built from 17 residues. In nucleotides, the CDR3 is TGTGCCAGCAGCTCGAACCCTAGCGGGGGGATGCAAGAGACCCAGTACTTC. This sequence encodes CASSSNPSGGMQETQYF.

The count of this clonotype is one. CDR3: CASSLLVNYGYTF. Written as DNA, the CDR3 is TGTGCCAGCAGTTTACTTGTTAACTATGGCTACACCTTC. The rearrangement uses TRBV12-3 or TRBV12-4 and TRBJ1-2; D is unresolved. V was shortened by 2 bases and J by 1 base, with 5 bases between the two germline ends. The CDR3 spans 13 residues.

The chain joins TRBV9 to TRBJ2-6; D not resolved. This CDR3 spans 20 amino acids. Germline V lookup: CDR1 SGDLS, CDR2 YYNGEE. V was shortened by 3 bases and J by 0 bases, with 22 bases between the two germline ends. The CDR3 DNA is TGTGCCAGCAGCGCAGACGGTATGAGGCAGCCAAACTCTGGGGCCAACGTCCTGACTTTC. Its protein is CASSADGMRQPNSGANVLTF.

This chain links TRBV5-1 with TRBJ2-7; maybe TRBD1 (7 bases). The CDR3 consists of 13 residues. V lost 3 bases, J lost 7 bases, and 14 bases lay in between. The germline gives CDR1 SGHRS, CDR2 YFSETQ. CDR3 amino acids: CASSSTGTREQYF. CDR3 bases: TGCGCCAGCAGCTCGACAGGGACTCGGGAGCAGTACTTC.

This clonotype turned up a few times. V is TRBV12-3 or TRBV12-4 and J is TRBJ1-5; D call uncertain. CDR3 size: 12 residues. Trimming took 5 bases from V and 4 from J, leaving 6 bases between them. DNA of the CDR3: TGTGCCAGCAGTCCGGGGAATCAGCCCCAGCATTTT. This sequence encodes CASSPGNQPQHF.

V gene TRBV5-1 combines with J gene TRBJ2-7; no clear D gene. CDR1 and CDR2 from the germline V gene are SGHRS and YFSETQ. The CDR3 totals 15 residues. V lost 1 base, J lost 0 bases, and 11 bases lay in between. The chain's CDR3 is CASSLKMGTSYEQYF. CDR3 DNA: TGCGCCAGCAGCTTGAAGATGGGAACCTCCTACGAGCAGTACTTC.

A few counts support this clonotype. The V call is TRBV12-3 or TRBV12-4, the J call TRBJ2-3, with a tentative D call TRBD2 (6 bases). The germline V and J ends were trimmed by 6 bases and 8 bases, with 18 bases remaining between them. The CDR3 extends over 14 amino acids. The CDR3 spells CASSFGGSVGTQYF. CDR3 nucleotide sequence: TGTGCCAGCAGCTTCGGGGGATCAGTCGGTACGCAGTATTTT.

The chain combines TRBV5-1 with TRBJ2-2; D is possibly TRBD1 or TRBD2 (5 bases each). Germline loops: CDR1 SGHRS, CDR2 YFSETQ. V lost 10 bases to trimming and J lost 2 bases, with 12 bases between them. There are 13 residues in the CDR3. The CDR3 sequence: CASGTPNTGELFF. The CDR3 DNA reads TGCGCCTCGGGGACGCCAAACACCGGGGAGCTGTTTTTT.

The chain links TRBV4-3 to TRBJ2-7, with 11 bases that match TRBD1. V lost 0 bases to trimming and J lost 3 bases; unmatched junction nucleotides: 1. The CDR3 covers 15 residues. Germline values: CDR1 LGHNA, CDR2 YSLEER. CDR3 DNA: TGCGCCAGCAGCCAAGAGGGGACAGGGGGCTACGAGCAGTACTTC. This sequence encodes CASSQEGTGGYEQYF.

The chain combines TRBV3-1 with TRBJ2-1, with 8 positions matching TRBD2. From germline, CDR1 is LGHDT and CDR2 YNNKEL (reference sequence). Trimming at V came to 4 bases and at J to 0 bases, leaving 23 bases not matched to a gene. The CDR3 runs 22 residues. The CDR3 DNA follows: TGTGCCAGCAGCCCATTCCCGGTCGATCCACTGCGGGGGGTAAGCTCCTACAATGAGCAGTTCTTC. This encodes CASSPFPVDPLRGVSSYNEQFF.

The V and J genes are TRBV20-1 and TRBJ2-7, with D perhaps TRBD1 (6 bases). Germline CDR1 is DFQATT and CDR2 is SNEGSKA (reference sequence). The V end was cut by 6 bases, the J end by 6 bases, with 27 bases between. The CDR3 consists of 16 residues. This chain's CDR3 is CSAPSRGAQGLGEQYF. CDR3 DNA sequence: TGCAGTGCCCCCTCCCGTGGAGCACAGGGTTTAGGCGAGCAGTACTTC.

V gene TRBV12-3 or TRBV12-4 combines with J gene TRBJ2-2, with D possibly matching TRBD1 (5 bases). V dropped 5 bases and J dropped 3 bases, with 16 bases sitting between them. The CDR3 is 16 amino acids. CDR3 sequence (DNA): TGTGCCAGCAGTCGATCTCTGGACACCTACACCGGGGAGCTGTTTTTT. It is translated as CASSRSLDTYTGELFF.

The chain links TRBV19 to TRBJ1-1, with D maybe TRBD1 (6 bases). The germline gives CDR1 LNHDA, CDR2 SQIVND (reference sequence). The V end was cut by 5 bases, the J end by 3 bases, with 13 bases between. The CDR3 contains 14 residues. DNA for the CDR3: TGTGCCAGTAGTTTTGGACAGACCCACACTGAAGCTTTCTTT. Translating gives CASSFGQTHTEAFF.

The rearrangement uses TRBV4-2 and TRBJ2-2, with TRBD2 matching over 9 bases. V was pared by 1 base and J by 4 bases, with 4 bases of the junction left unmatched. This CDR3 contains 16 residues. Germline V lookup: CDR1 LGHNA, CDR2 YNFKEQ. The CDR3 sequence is CASSQAVSGGTGELFF. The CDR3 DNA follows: TGTGCCAGCAGCCAAGCAGTTAGCGGGGGCACCGGGGAGCTGTTTTTT.